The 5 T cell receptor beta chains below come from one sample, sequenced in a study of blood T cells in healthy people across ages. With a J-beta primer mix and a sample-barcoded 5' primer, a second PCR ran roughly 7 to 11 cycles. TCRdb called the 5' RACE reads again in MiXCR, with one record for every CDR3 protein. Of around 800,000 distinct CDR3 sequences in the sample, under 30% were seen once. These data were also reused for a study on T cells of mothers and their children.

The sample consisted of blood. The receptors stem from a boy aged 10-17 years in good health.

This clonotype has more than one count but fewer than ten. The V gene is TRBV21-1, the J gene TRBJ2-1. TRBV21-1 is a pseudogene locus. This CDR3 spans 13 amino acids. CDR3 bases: TGTGCCAGCAGCCCACACGGCGGAAATGAGCAGTTCTTC. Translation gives CASSPHGGNEQFF.

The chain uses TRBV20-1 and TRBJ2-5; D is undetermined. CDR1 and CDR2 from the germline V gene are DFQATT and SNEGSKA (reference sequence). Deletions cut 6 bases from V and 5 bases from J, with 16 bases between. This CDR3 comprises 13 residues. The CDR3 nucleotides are TGCAGTGCCGGCGTAATGGTGGGGGAGACCCAGTACTTC. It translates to CSAGVMVGETQYF.

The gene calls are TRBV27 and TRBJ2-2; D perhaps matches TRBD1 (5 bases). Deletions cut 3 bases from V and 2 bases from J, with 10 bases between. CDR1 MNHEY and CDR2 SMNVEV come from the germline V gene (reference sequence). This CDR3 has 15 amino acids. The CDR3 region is CASSLVDSNTGELFF. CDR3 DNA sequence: TGTGCCAGCAGTTTGGTCGACAGTAACACCGGGGAGCTGTTTTTT.

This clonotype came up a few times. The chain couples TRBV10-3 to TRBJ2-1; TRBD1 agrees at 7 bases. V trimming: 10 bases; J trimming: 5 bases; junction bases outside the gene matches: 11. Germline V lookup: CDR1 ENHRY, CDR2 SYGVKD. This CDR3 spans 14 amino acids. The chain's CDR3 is CATLGGRQDNEQFF. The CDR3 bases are TGTGCCACCCTAGGGGGCAGACAGGACAATGAGCAGTTCTTC.

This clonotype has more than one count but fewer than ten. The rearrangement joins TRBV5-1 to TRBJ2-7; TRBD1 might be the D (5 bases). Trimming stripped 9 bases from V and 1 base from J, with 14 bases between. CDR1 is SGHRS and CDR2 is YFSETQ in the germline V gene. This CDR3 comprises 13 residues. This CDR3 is CANPDRCSYEQYF. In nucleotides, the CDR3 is TGCGCCAACCCCGACAGATGTTCCTACGAGCAGTACTTC. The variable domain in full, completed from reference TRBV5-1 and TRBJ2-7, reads KAGVTQTPRYLIKTRGQQVTLSCSPISGHRSVSWYQQTPGQGLQFLFEYFSETQRNKGNFPGRFSGRQFSNSRSEMNVSTLELGDSALYLCANPDRCSYEQYFGPGTRLTVT.